This paragraph covers one T cell receptor beta chain sequence. The data originate from a study of blood T cell repertoires in COVID-19. Study-wide context: The United States, Italy and Spain were the sources of the acute and convalescent COVID-19 samples. From T cells, B-cell-depleted T cells, or PBMCs came the material, which was cDNA or gDNA.

The V and J ends lost 1 base and 6 bases respectively, with 15 bases between them. This CDR3 is built from 16 residues. The germline V gene has CDR1 SNHLY and CDR2 FYNNEI. How the authors handled the data: From reference gene primer amplification, estimates of nucleated cell counts were derived. Clones were read by immunoSEQ multiplex PCR, and TCRdb kept only the in-frame ones, dropping some. Clone size and V and J calls were adopted from that table, with D and trimming inferred from the DNA. The data contain 35,000 to 55,000 clones, roughly 90% of them singletons. The sequencing input was peripheral blood. This clonotype was obtained from a man in his sixties or seventies with active COVID-19. This rearrangement joins TRBV2 to TRBJ2-2; D is perhaps TRBD1 (6 bases). The CDR3 DNA sequence: TGTGCCAGCAGTGAAGAGGGGGTAGGGATCTCCGGGGAGCTGTTTTTT. Amino acid sequence: CASSEEGVGISGELFF.